The 10 T cell receptor beta chains below all came from one sample that was sequenced in a study of blood T cell repertoires in COVID-19. Method: immunoSEQ multiplex PCR; TCRdb's copy keeps in-frame clones and lacks some. The sample shows approximately 150,000 clones, roughly 84% of them seen only once. Sequencing was performed on PBMCs or T cells enriched from blood (not recorded which). These TCRs come from a man in his sixties who had recovered from COVID-19.

V is TRBV5-6 and J is TRBJ1-2; 7 nucleotides match TRBD1. Germline assignment: CDR1 SGHDT and CDR2 YYEEEE. V shed 4 bases, J shed 8 bases, and the junction held 8 bases outside the gene matches. The CDR3 contains 13 residues. The CDR3 DNA sequence: TGTGCCAGCAGCCACGACAGGGCTTTGGGCTACACCTTC. This sequence encodes CASSHDRALGYTF.

The CDR3 DNA reads as TGTGCCTGGAGTGTACGGGACAGGCTCTCTGGGGCCAACGTCCTGACTTTC. It codes for CAWSVRDRLSGANVLTF. The chain carries TRBV30 and TRBJ2-6, with 8 nucleotides matching TRBD1. This CDR3 is 17 amino acids long. J lost 0 bases, V lost 0 bases, and 4 bases had no gene match. The germline V gene encodes CDR1 GTSNPN and CDR2 SVGIG (reference sequence).

This clone was counted between two and nine times. The V call is TRBV5-1, the J call TRBJ1-2; D gene unclear. Germline CDR1 and CDR2: SGHRS and YFSETQ. Trimming left V 0 bases short and J 8 bases short, with 17 bases between. There are 15 residues in the CDR3. The CDR3 sequence is CASSLGGEVTRGYTF. The DNA of the CDR3 is TGCGCCAGCAGCTTGGGAGGAGAGGTAACTAGGGGCTACACCTTC.

This chain joins TRBV24-1 and TRBJ2-1; 10 bases align to TRBD1. Germline CDR1 and CDR2: KGHDR and SFDVKD. Trimming at V came to 0 bases and at J to 12 bases, leaving 7 bases not matched to a gene. This CDR3 comprises 15 residues. The CDR3 nucleotides are TGTGCCACCAGTGATTTGCGGGACAGGGGATATGGGCAGTTCTTC. This sequence encodes CATSDLRDRGYGQFF.

The rearrangement joins TRBV9 to TRBJ2-3; D possibly corresponds to TRBD1 (5 bases). CDR1 SGDLS and CDR2 YYNGEE come from the germline V gene. The CDR3 has 13 amino acids. V gave up 4 bases and J gave up 3 bases, with 9 bases separating them. For the CDR3, the DNA is TGTGCCAGCAGCCCTAGACAGACAGATACGCAGTATTTT. Translation gives CASSPRQTDTQYF.

This clone was seen once. V usage is TRBV5-8 and J usage is TRBJ1-2; no clear D gene. This CDR3 region has 12 residues. CDR1 and CDR2 from the germline V gene are SGHTS and YDEGEE. V lost 2 bases, J lost 5 bases, and 7 bases lay in between. The CDR3 DNA follows: TGTGCCAGCAGCTTCGGGGTTTATGGCTACACCTTC. Amino acids: CASSFGVYGYTF.

The gene calls are TRBV20-1 and TRBJ2-1; D might be TRBD2 (5 bases). V lost 3 bases and J lost 0, with 12 bases in between. The CDR3 consists of 15 residues. Germline V gene sequence: CDR1 DFQATT, CDR2 SNEGSKA (reference sequence). In DNA, the CDR3 is TGCAGTGCTAGTGGTAGCGCAATCTCCTACAATGAGCAGTTCTTC. Protein sequence: CSASGSAISYNEQFF.

The chain joins TRBV3-1 (or the pseudogene TRBV3-2) to TRBJ2-7; 9 nucleotides align to TRBD1. In germline, CDR1 is LGHDT, CDR2 YNNKEL (reference sequence). The trim removed 0 bases at V and 1 base at J, leaving 4 bases unmatched. The CDR3 runs to 16 residues. This chain's CDR3 is CASSQDRDRGSYEQYF. As DNA, the CDR3 is TGTGCCAGCAGCCAAGATCGTGACAGGGGGTCCTACGAGCAGTACTTC.

V gene TRBV6-4 combines with J gene TRBJ1-1, with D perhaps TRBD1 (5 bases). CDR3 length: 13 residues. Germline lookup yields CDR1 MRHNA and CDR2 SNTAGT. Trimming took 2 bases from V and 8 from J, leaving 12 bases between them. CDR3 in DNA: TGTGCCAGCAGTGACGTGGCAGGGAACGAAGCTTTCTTT. This translates into CASSDVAGNEAFF.

The chain couples TRBV27 to TRBJ2-2; D might be TRBD1 (6 bases). CDR1 and CDR2 from the germline V gene are MNHEY and SMNVEV (reference sequence). This CDR3 spans 16 amino acids. The V end lost 2 bases, the J end lost 2 bases, and 12 bases lay between the germline ends. The CDR3 DNA reads TGTGCCAGCAGTTTAAGATGGGGGCAAAACACCGGGGAGCTGTTTTTT. It is translated as CASSLRWGQNTGELFF.